This is a list of T cell receptor beta chains from one sample in a study of CD8 T cells in Susac syndrome. MiXCR, applied by TCRdb to the immunoSEQ multiplex PCR reads, yields one record per CDR3 protein. There are some 120,000 distinct CDR3 sequences in the sample; 85% to 95% occur only once, and roughly 0.3% lies in the top ten. What was sequenced was CD8+ T cells from PBMCs. The receptors here all came from a human donor with multiple sclerosis. The CDR3 runs from the conserved cysteine through the conserved F or W. Fields, in order: D gene, V gene, J gene, clone size, CDR3 protein, CDR3 DNA. The D gene is left open where the match is weak. The size of a clone is reported for some rows only, either as once, few or many, or as a class for expanded clones.

d_call: NA; v_call: TRBV20-1; j_call: TRBJ2-3; clone_size: NA; cdr3_aa: CSADTDFKDTQYF; cdr3_nt: TGCAGTGCGGACACCGACTTTAAAGATACGCAGTATTTT
d_call: NA; v_call: TRBV12-3/TRBV12-4; j_call: TRBJ1-5; clone_size: NA; cdr3_aa: CASSPQSGEPQHF; cdr3_nt: TGTGCCAGCAGTCCACAGAGTGGGGAGCCCCAGCATTTT
d_call: NA; v_call: TRBV14; j_call: TRBJ1-5; clone_size: NA; cdr3_aa: CASSLKILRVSQPQHF; cdr3_nt: TGTGCCAGCAGCCTGAAGATACTTAGGGTCAGTCAGCCCCAGCATTTT
d_call: TRBD2; v_call: TRBV6-1; j_call: TRBJ2-1; clone_size: NA; cdr3_aa: CASSPKREAYNEQFF; cdr3_nt: TGTGCCAGCAGTCCGAAGCGGGAGGCCTACAATGAGCAGTTCTTC
d_call: TRBD1; v_call: TRBV28; j_call: TRBJ2-6; clone_size: NA; cdr3_aa: CASTPLPDRGSSGANVLTF; cdr3_nt: TGTGCCAGCACTCCCCTTCCGGACAGGGGCAGCTCTGGGGCCAACGTCCTGACTTTC
d_call: TRBD2; v_call: TRBV3-1; j_call: TRBJ2-5; clone_size: NA; cdr3_aa: CASSQTLAGGQETQYF; cdr3_nt: TGTGCCAGCAGCCAAACACTAGCGGGGGGCCAAGAGACCCAGTACTTC
d_call: NA; v_call: TRBV7-9; j_call: TRBJ2-6; clone_size: NA; cdr3_aa: CASSLSRGANVLTF; cdr3_nt: TGTGCCAGCAGTCTCAGCCGAGGGGCCAACGTCCTGACTTTC
d_call: NA; v_call: TRBV7-9; j_call: TRBJ2-7; clone_size: once; cdr3_aa: CASSADISYEQYF; cdr3_nt: TGTGCCAGCAGCGCGGACATTTCCTACGAGCAGTACTTC
d_call: NA; v_call: TRBV30; j_call: TRBJ2-2; clone_size: NA; cdr3_aa: CAWNQGLRNTGELFF; cdr3_nt: TGTGCCTGGAATCAGGGGCTACGGAACACCGGGGAGCTGTTTTTT
d_call: NA; v_call: TRBV5-4; j_call: TRBJ2-1; clone_size: NA; cdr3_aa: CASSLLGNEQFF; cdr3_nt: TGTGCCAGCAGCTTGCTAGGCAATGAGCAGTTCTTC
d_call: TRBD2; v_call: TRBV4-1; j_call: TRBJ2-7; clone_size: NA; cdr3_aa: CASSPRAGAYEQYF; cdr3_nt: TGCGCCAGCAGCCCGAGGGCGGGGGCCTACGAGCAGTACTTC
d_call: TRBD2; v_call: TRBV4-1; j_call: TRBJ2-1; clone_size: NA; cdr3_aa: CASSQEEEREVDNEQFF; cdr3_nt: TGCGCCAGCAGCCAAGAAGAAGAGCGGGAGGTTGACAATGAGCAGTTCTTC
d_call: TRBD2; v_call: TRBV7-2; j_call: TRBJ2-1; clone_size: NA; cdr3_aa: CASSLVSSGRYNEQFF; cdr3_nt: TGTGCCAGCAGCTTAGTATCTAGCGGGAGGTACAATGAGCAGTTCTTC
d_call: NA; v_call: TRBV15; j_call: TRBJ2-5; clone_size: NA; cdr3_aa: CATGEARGKTQYF; cdr3_nt: TGTGCCACGGGGGAGGCTCGCGGTAAGACCCAGTACTTC
d_call: NA; v_call: TRBV6-5; j_call: TRBJ2-7; clone_size: NA; cdr3_aa: CASSYTEVRGNHYEQYF; cdr3_nt: TGTGCCAGCAGTTACACCGAGGTTAGGGGAAATCACTACGAGCAGTACTTC
d_call: NA; v_call: TRBV27; j_call: TRBJ1-2; clone_size: NA; cdr3_aa: CASSLAETDGYTF; cdr3_nt: TGTGCCAGCAGTTTAGCAGAAACGGACGGCTACACCTTC
d_call: NA; v_call: TRBV5-1; j_call: TRBJ2-2; clone_size: NA; cdr3_aa: CAIHLDYTGELFF; cdr3_nt: TGCGCCATCCACCTTGACTACACCGGGGAGCTGTTTTTT
d_call: TRBD2; v_call: TRBV18; j_call: TRBJ2-5; clone_size: NA; cdr3_aa: CASSPGLAPETQYF; cdr3_nt: TGTGCCAGCTCACCGGGACTAGCTCCTGAGACCCAGTACTTC
d_call: TRBD2; v_call: TRBV5-5; j_call: TRBJ2-1; clone_size: NA; cdr3_aa: CASSPSGGNNEQFF; cdr3_nt: TGTGCCAGCAGCCCTAGCGGGGGGAACAATGAGCAGTTCTTC
d_call: TRBD1; v_call: TRBV7-6; j_call: TRBJ2-7; clone_size: NA; cdr3_aa: CASARLPTGEDPYEQYF; cdr3_nt: TGTGCCAGCGCCAGACTACCGACAGGGGAGGACCCCTACGAGCAGTACTTC
d_call: NA; v_call: TRBV5-4; j_call: TRBJ2-1; clone_size: NA; cdr3_aa: CASRPGTHNEQFF; cdr3_nt: TGTGCCAGCAGGCCCGGGACACACAATGAGCAGTTCTTC
d_call: NA; v_call: TRBV5-6; j_call: TRBJ2-2; clone_size: NA; cdr3_aa: CASRGNPNTGELFF; cdr3_nt: TGTGCCAGCAGAGGTAACCCGAACACCGGGGAGCTGTTTTTT
d_call: NA; v_call: TRBV27; j_call: TRBJ2-1; clone_size: NA; cdr3_aa: CASSGWGLNEQFF; cdr3_nt: TGTGCCAGCAGTGGGTGGGGCTTGAATGAGCAGTTCTTC
d_call: NA; v_call: TRBV7-3; j_call: TRBJ1-1; clone_size: once; cdr3_aa: CASSLNVRGTSEAFF; cdr3_nt: TGTGCCAGCAGCTTAAATGTCAGGGGTACCTCTGAAGCTTTCTTT
d_call: NA; v_call: TRBV15; j_call: TRBJ2-5; clone_size: NA; cdr3_aa: CATQRERPETQYF; cdr3_nt: TGTGCCACTCAGAGGGAGCGACCAGAGACCCAGTACTTC
d_call: NA; v_call: TRBV9; j_call: TRBJ1-5; clone_size: NA; cdr3_aa: CASSEGPGSNQPQHF; cdr3_nt: TGTGCCAGCAGCGAGGGCCCCGGAAGCAATCAGCCCCAGCATTTT
d_call: NA; v_call: TRBV5-1; j_call: TRBJ2-5; clone_size: NA; cdr3_aa: CASWGGPETQYF; cdr3_nt: TGCGCCAGCTGGGGGGGGCCGGAGACCCAGTACTTC
d_call: NA; v_call: TRBV28; j_call: TRBJ2-5; clone_size: few; cdr3_aa: CASSLETQYF; cdr3_nt: TGTGCCAGCAGTTTGGAGACCCAGTACTTC
d_call: TRBD2; v_call: TRBV7-8; j_call: TRBJ2-7; clone_size: NA; cdr3_aa: CASSSGGGLYEQYF; cdr3_nt: TGTGCCAGCAGTTCGGGGGGGGGCCTGTACGAGCAGTACTTC
d_call: NA; v_call: TRBV4-2; j_call: TRBJ1-2; clone_size: NA; cdr3_aa: CASSQDATGNYGYTF; cdr3_nt: TGTGCCAGCAGCCAAGATGCCACAGGGAACTATGGCTACACCTTC
d_call: NA; v_call: TRBV5-8; j_call: TRBJ1-4; clone_size: NA; cdr3_aa: CASSLYDGGVKEKLFF; cdr3_nt: TGTGCCAGCAGCTTATACGACGGAGGGGTAAAGGAAAAACTGTTTTTT
d_call: NA; v_call: TRBV24-1; j_call: TRBJ2-5; clone_size: NA; cdr3_aa: CATSGGNQETQYF; cdr3_nt: TGTGCCACCAGTGGGGGAAACCAAGAGACCCAGTACTTC
d_call: NA; v_call: TRBV9; j_call: TRBJ2-7; clone_size: NA; cdr3_aa: CASSGGLVSEQYF; cdr3_nt: TGTGCCAGCAGCGGGGGACTCGTCTCCGAGCAGTACTTC
d_call: NA; v_call: TRBV24-1; j_call: TRBJ1-2; clone_size: NA; cdr3_aa: CATRSSGVDGYTF; cdr3_nt: TGTGCCACCAGGTCTTCAGGGGTTGATGGCTACACCTTC
d_call: NA; v_call: TRBV12-5; j_call: TRBJ2-6; clone_size: NA; cdr3_aa: CASGDDLDRFLSSGANVLTF; cdr3_nt: TGTGCTAGTGGTGATGACTTGGACAGATTCCTTAGCTCTGGGGCCAACGTCCTGACTTTC
d_call: TRBD1; v_call: TRBV5-1; j_call: TRBJ2-7; clone_size: NA; cdr3_aa: CASSFRDRGNEQYF; cdr3_nt: TGCGCCAGCAGCTTCCGGGACAGGGGTAACGAGCAGTACTTC
d_call: TRBD2; v_call: TRBV6-1; j_call: TRBJ2-5; clone_size: NA; cdr3_aa: CASQTSGVGETQYF; cdr3_nt: TGTGCCAGCCAGACTAGCGGGGTTGGGGAGACCCAGTACTTC
d_call: NA; v_call: TRBV9; j_call: TRBJ1-5; clone_size: NA; cdr3_aa: CASSVGMNQPQHF; cdr3_nt: TGTGCCAGCAGCGTAGGAATGAATCAGCCCCAGCATTTT
d_call: NA; v_call: TRBV15; j_call: TRBJ2-1; clone_size: NA; cdr3_aa: CATSLGRNNEQFF; cdr3_nt: TGTGCCACCAGCCTGGGCAGAAACAATGAGCAGTTCTTC
d_call: NA; v_call: TRBV10-1; j_call: TRBJ1-4; clone_size: NA; cdr3_aa: CASSGTDTNEKLFF; cdr3_nt: TGCGCCAGCAGTGGGACAGATACAAATGAAAAACTGTTTTTT
d_call: TRBD1; v_call: TRBV7-9; j_call: TRBJ1-2; clone_size: once; cdr3_aa: CASVGPGGAYGYTF; cdr3_nt: TGTGCCAGCGTCGGGCCAGGGGGCGCCTATGGCTACACCTTC